This T cell receptor (beta chain) comes out of a study of CD8+ T cells in alopecia areata. Study background: Patients in the treated group were given tofacitinib by mouth, 5 to 10 mg twice a day. Overall study findings and caveats: Whereas mice showed it more clearly, TCR sharing across patients was murkier, possibly because of HLA.

Extracted RNA was reverse transcribed into cDNA, the sequencing template. This table comes from immunoSEQ multiplex PCR, and its TCRdb copy is limited to in-frame clones, with some not included. The table has 150,000 to 200,000 clones, about 65% seen once. Details on this clone: The antigen is unknown.

Treatment meaning: oral pan-JAK inhibitor, 5-10 mg twice daily. The researchers isolated CD4+ and CD8+ T cells from PBMCs by sorting. Germline V gene data show CDR1 as GTSNPN and CDR2 as SVGIG (reference sequence). Deletions cut 4 bases from V and 6 bases from J, with 10 bases between. CDR3 length: 12 residues. This clonotype was obtained from a human donor with alopecia areata. The V and J genes are TRBV30 and TRBJ1-5; possibly TRBD1 for D (6 bases). Sequenced here: CD4+ T cells sorted from blood, sampled between weeks 49 and 50, from a patient treated with tofacitinib. CDR3 sequence reads: CAWTRGAQPQHF. The DNA for the CDR3 is TGTGCCTGGACCAGGGGAGCTCAGCCCCAGCATTTT.